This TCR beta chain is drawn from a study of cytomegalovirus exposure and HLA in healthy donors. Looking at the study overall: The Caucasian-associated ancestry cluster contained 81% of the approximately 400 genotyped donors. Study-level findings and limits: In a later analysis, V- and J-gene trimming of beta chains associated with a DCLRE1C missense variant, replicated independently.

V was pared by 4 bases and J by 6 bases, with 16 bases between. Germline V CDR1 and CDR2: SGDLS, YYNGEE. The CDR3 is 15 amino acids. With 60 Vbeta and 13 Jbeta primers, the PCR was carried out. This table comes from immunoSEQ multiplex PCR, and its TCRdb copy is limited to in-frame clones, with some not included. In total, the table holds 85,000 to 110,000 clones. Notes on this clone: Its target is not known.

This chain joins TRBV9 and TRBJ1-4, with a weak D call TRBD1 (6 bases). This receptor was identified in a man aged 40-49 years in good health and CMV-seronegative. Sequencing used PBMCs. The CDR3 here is CASSPHRVSDEKLFF. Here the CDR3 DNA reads TGTGCCAGCAGCCCACACAGGGTATCGGATGAAAAACTGTTTTTT.